This passage covers 21 T cell receptor beta chains from one sample sequenced in a study of radiotherapy plus CTLA-4 blockade in lung cancer. The protocol was immunoSEQ multiplex PCR, while the TCRdb copy is restricted to in-frame clones and leaves out a portion. The sample yields roughly 46,000 clones, around 77% seen once. The specimen was peripheral blood, collected from a patient treated with radiotherapy plus ipilimumab. The receptor set was obtained from a human donor with non-small cell lung cancer who had stable disease on radiotherapy plus ipilimumab.

The chain carries TRBV18 and TRBJ1-1; D is perhaps TRBD1 (5 bases). The V gene lost 1 base and the J gene lost 0 bases, with 18 bases spanning the gap. The V gene's germline CDR1 is KGHSH and CDR2 LQKENI. The CDR3 is 18 residues long. CDR3 sequence (DNA): TGTGCCAGCTCACCACTCGGGGCAGGCTCTAAAATGAACACTGAAGCTTTCTTT. Protein sequence: CASSPLGAGSKMNTEAFF.

The gene calls are TRBV6-4 and TRBJ2-3; 8 bases agree with TRBD1. V dropped 6 bases and J dropped 4; count of bases not matched to a gene: 9. Germline lookup yields CDR1 MRHNA and CDR2 SNTAGT. CDR3 length equals 15 residues. The CDR3 region is CASSGGQGRSDTQYF. The CDR3 DNA reads TGTGCCAGCAGCGGAGGACAGGGAAGGTCAGATACGCAGTATTTT.

This chain joins TRBV19 and TRBJ1-4; D call uncertain. The germline gives CDR1 LNHDA, CDR2 SQIVND (reference sequence). Trimming pared 5 bases from V and 0 bases from J, leaving 10 bases between. This CDR3 is built from 15 residues. The CDR3 loop reads CASSSGSATNEKLFF. CDR3 nucleotides: TGTGCCAGTAGTTCGGGGAGCGCAACTAATGAAAAACTGTTTTTT.

The chain has TRBV28 and TRBJ1-2; tentative D call: TRBD1 (6 bases). Deletions cut 2 bases from V and 8 bases from J, with 18 bases between. The CDR3 totals 15 residues. Germline V gives CDR1 MDHEN, CDR2 SYDVKM. For the CDR3, the DNA is TGTGCCAGCAGTTTAAATGGCGGGGGCGCAAGAGGCTACACCTTC. Translating gives CASSLNGGGARGYTF.

CDR3 DNA: TGTGCCAGCAGTTTGACAGGGGGCACTGAAGCTTTCTTT. Encoded protein: CASSLTGGTEAFF. V gene TRBV6-1 combines with J gene TRBJ1-1; TRBD1 matches at 9 bases. This CDR3 comprises 13 residues. Germline assignment: CDR1 MNHNS and CDR2 SASEGT. The V gene end was trimmed by 5 bases and the J gene end by 4 bases; junction bases not matched to a gene: 2.

The rearrangement uses TRBV28 and TRBJ2-7, with a weak D call TRBD2 (6 bases). V was shortened by 6 bases and J by 3 bases, with 18 bases between the two germline ends. The germline V gene encodes CDR1 MDHEN and CDR2 SYDVKM. The CDR3 loop spans 15 amino acids. CDR3 nucleotide sequence: TGTGCCAGCAGCCTGGGAGGCTCCCCTTACTACGAGCAGTACGTC. Residues: CASSLGGSPYYEQYV.

The chain couples TRBV7-2 to TRBJ1-5; D remains unclear. Trimming shortened V by 1 base and J by 0 bases, and 7 bases separated the two germline ends. This CDR3 spans 15 amino acids. CDR1 and CDR2 from the germline V gene are SGHTA and FQGNSA. The CDR3 region is CASSLGWNSNQPQHF. The CDR3 DNA follows: TGTGCCAGCAGCTTAGGGTGGAATAGCAATCAGCCCCAGCATTTT. Based on the CDR3 plus reference TRBV7-2 and TRBJ1-5, the full variable domain is GAGVSQSPSNKVTEKGKDVELRCDPISGHTALYWYRQSLGQGLEFLIYFQGNSAPDKSGLPSDRFSAERTGGSVSTLTIQRTQQEDSAVYLCASSLGWNSNQPQHFGDGTRLSIL.

The chain uses TRBV19 and TRBJ1-5; D is undetermined. Between the trimmed V and J ends, which lost 6 bases and 2 bases, there was a span of 14 bases. This CDR3 is built from 15 residues. Germline CDR1 is LNHDA and CDR2 is SQIVND (reference sequence). The CDR3 nucleotides are TGTGCCAGTAGGGCCCGGGGTGAGGGCAATCAGCCCCAGCATTTT. Translation gives CASRARGEGNQPQHF.

This chain connects TRBV7-3 to TRBJ2-3; D is undetermined. Germline V gene sequence: CDR1 SGHTA, CDR2 FQGTGA. This CDR3 region has 14 residues. V was cut by 5 bases and J by 0 bases, with 9 bases left in between. The CDR3, as DNA: TGTGCCAGCAGCCATGAGCGTAGCACAGATACGCAGTATTTT. Amino acid sequence: CASSHERSTDTQYF.

The V gene is TRBV11-2, the J gene TRBJ1-2; no definite D call. The CDR3 sequence is 17 residues long. Trimming stripped 2 bases from V and 2 bases from J, with 18 bases between. The germline CDR1 and CDR2 sequences are SGHAT and FQNNGV. The CDR3 nucleotides are TGTGCCAGCAGCTTAAAGCGGTCTGCAGGAGGAAACTATGGCTACACCTTC. The encoded protein is CASSLKRSAGGNYGYTF.

The rearrangement links TRBV6-5 to TRBJ1-2, with D possibly being TRBD1 (5 bases). The CDR3 has 14 residues. The ends were cut back, 6 bases at V and 6 bases at J, with 17 bases in the middle. In germline, CDR1 is MNHEY, CDR2 SVGAGI. The CDR3 nucleotides are TGTGCCAGCAGGGGATTTGTCGGGGCGCATGGCTACACCTTC. Translated: CASRGFVGAHGYTF.

In DNA, the CDR3 is TGTGCCAGCAGCTTCCTCGCAGGCCCAAACACTGAAGCTTTCTTT. Residues: CASSFLAGPNTEAFF. The gene calls are TRBV7-9 and TRBJ1-1; D call uncertain. CDR3 length equals 15 residues. V lost 3 bases and J 2 bases, leaving 13 bases between the germline ends. Per the germline V gene, CDR1 is SEHNR and CDR2 is FQNEAQ (reference sequence).

This clone was counted between two and nine times. The gene calls are TRBV7-2 and TRBJ2-3; the D is unclear. Germline V lookup: CDR1 SGHTA, CDR2 FQGNSA. V was trimmed by 5 bases and J by 2 bases, leaving 2 bases between them. The CDR3 spans 11 residues. CDR3 sequence: CASSNTDTQYF. Here the CDR3 DNA reads TGTGCCAGCAGCAACACAGATACGCAGTATTTT.

J is TRBJ2-2 and V is TRBV5-1; 8 bases agree with TRBD1. The CDR3 has 18 amino acids. J was trimmed by 6 bases and V by 0 bases; bases with no gene match: 13. Germline V gene sequence: CDR1 SGHRS, CDR2 YFSETQ. The CDR3 reads CASSLAGIGQGASGELFF. CDR3 DNA sequence: TGCGCCAGCAGCTTGGCCGGGATCGGGCAGGGGGCGTCCGGGGAGCTGTTTTTT.

The chain joins TRBV15 to TRBJ1-4; no firm D call. CDR3 length: 12 amino acids. Germline CDR1 is LNHNV and CDR2 is YYDKDF (reference sequence). Between the trimmed V and J ends, which lost 3 bases and 8 bases, there was a span of 7 bases. The CDR3 DNA follows: TGTGCCACCAGCAGGGGTGGGGAAAAACTGTTTTTT. It translates to CATSRGGEKLFF.

As concerns this clone: In the same sample, other DNA sequences code for this CDR3. The V and J genes are TRBV5-1 and TRBJ2-5, with 7 bases that match TRBD1. Germline-derived CDR1 and CDR2 are SGHRS and YFSETQ. With V trimmed by 0 bases and J by 2 bases, 4 bases remained unmatched. There are 15 residues in the CDR3. In DNA, the CDR3 is TGCGCCAGCAGCTTGGGACAGGGTGGGCAAGAGACCCAGTACTTC. Residues: CASSLGQGGQETQYF.

The chain has TRBV2 and TRBJ1-5; D gene uncertain. The CDR3 sequence is 16 residues long. The V gene lost 5 bases and the J gene lost 3 bases, with 17 bases spanning the gap. CDR1 is SNHLY, CDR2 FYNNEI, per germline. The CDR3 spells CASSRAGEDPNQPQHF. In DNA, the CDR3 is TGTGCCAGCAGTCGAGCCGGGGAGGACCCCAATCAGCCCCAGCATTTT.

This clone was seen only a few times. The chain combines TRBV11-2 with TRBJ1-1, with a tentative D call TRBD1 (5 bases). V lost 5 bases and J 9 bases, leaving 16 bases between the germline ends. The CDR3 sequence is 13 residues long. CDR1 SGHAT and CDR2 FQNNGV come from the germline V gene. For the CDR3, the DNA is TGTGCCAGCAGCCCCCATCAGGGACTGAAAGCTTTCTTT. Its translation is CASSPHQGLKAFF.

The DNA for the CDR3 is TGTGCCAGCAGCTTGTCAGCAGGTACCTACGAGCAGTACTTC. It encodes CASSLSAGTYEQYF. The V gene is TRBV5-6, the J gene TRBJ2-7; the D is unclear. CDR1 and CDR2 (germline): SGHDT, YYEEEE. V lost 1 base and J 2 bases, leaving 10 bases between the germline ends. The CDR3 sequence is 14 residues long.

This chain connects TRBV9 to TRBJ1-1; D uncertain. Germline V CDR1 and CDR2: SGDLS, YYNGEE. There are 15 residues in the CDR3. V was clipped by 0 bases and J by 2 bases, with 11 bases between them. CDR3 sequence (DNA): TGTGCCAGCAGCGTAGGTTCAAAAATCAACACTGAAGCTTTCTTT. Amino acid sequence: CASSVGSKINTEAFF.

This clone was counted a few times. V gene TRBV30 combines with J gene TRBJ1-2, with 9 positions matching TRBD1. V was clipped by 4 bases and J by 1 base; unmatched bases: 7. The CDR3 has 15 residues. Germline V gene sequence: CDR1 GTSNPN, CDR2 SVGIG (reference sequence). Here the CDR3 reads CAWNTGGLINYGYTF. The CDR3 DNA reads TGTGCCTGGAACACAGGGGGCCTGATTAACTATGGCTACACCTTC.